Shown below are 31 T cell receptor beta chains from a single sample sequenced in a study of T-cell reconstitution after alpha-beta-depleted transplantation in children. The library targeted TCRbeta and was prepared with unique molecular identifiers. TCRdb used MiXCR to reprocess the PCR reads, holding one entry per CDR3 protein. The sample lists fewer than 550,000 distinct CDR3 sequences, roughly 17% seen once, with roughly 29% in the top ten. The sequences come from PBMCs, mostly from graft donor cells, collected 360 days after TCRalphabeta/CD19-depleted stem cell transplant. The receptor set was obtained from a boy in the first two years of life who had a stem cell transplant for Wiskott-Aldrich syndrome, so the T cells may come from the graft donor.

There are a few counts of this clonotype. The CDR3 sequence is CASSLKYNEQFF. CDR3 coding DNA: TGTGCCAGCAGCTTAAAGTACAATGAGCAGTTCTTC. The rearrangement joins TRBV7-9 to TRBJ2-1; D gene unclear. Germline V gene lookup returns CDR1 SEHNR and CDR2 FQNEAQ (reference sequence). The CDR3 sequence is 12 residues long. Trimming stripped 2 bases from V and 4 bases from J, with 3 bases between.

This clonotype was picked up a small number of times. The V gene is TRBV7-9, the J gene TRBJ2-1; 9 bases match TRBD2. The CDR3 length is 16 residues. Germline CDR1 is SEHNR and CDR2 is FQNEAQ (reference sequence). V trimming: 5 bases; J trimming: 3 bases; junction bases outside the gene matches: 8. This CDR3 reads CASSGSGTSYYNEQFF. The CDR3 nucleotides are TGTGCCAGCAGCGGCTCCGGGACTAGCTACTACAATGAGCAGTTCTTC.

The sample holds many counts of this clonotype. The chain recombines TRBV12-3 or TRBV12-4 with TRBJ1-5; 7 bases map to TRBD1. The CDR3 sequence is 13 residues long. The V segment lost 6 bases and the J segment 4 bases; nucleotides outside the gene matches: 3. The CDR3 DNA reads TGTGCCAGCAGAAAGGGACAGAATCAGCCCCAGCATTTT. Translation: CASRKGQNQPQHF.

The CDR3 sequence: CSASKGRISTDTQYF. In nucleotides, the CDR3 is TGCAGCGCGAGTAAGGGACGGATTTCCACAGATACGCAGTATTTT. The V call is TRBV29-1, the J call TRBJ2-3; perhaps D is TRBD1 or TRBD2 (5 bases each). V was pared by 7 bases and J by 2 bases, with 19 bases between. The CDR3 spans 15 residues. The germline CDR1 and CDR2 sequences are SQVTM and ANQGSEA.

The chain carries TRBV2 and TRBJ1-5; D remains unclear. V shed 1 base and J shed 6 bases, with 4 bases lying between them. This CDR3 contains 12 residues. The germline CDR1 and CDR2 sequences are SNHLY and FYNNEI. CDR3 nucleotides: TGTGCCAGCAGTGAAGGGAGTCAGCCCCAGCATTTT. The encoded protein is CASSEGSQPQHF.

The chain links TRBV20-1 to TRBJ2-3; TRBD2 agrees at 14 bases. Trimming at V came to 6 bases and at J to 2 bases, leaving 7 bases not matched to a gene. The length of the CDR3 is 16 residues. Germline CDR1 is DFQATT and CDR2 is SNEGSKA (reference sequence). CDR3 residues: CSAGRLAGGPTDTQYF. In nucleotides, the CDR3 is TGCAGTGCCGGAAGACTAGCGGGAGGGCCCACAGATACGCAGTATTTT.

V is TRBV7-8 and J is TRBJ2-7, with 12 bases matching TRBD2. Germline values: CDR1 SGHVS, CDR2 FQNEAQ. Unmatched junction bases numbered 10, after V lost 0 bases and J lost 4 bases. The CDR3 has 18 residues. The CDR3 sequence is CASSLARSGLAGLYEQYF. As DNA, the CDR3 is TGTGCCAGCAGCTTAGCCCGATCGGGACTAGCGGGTTTATACGAGCAGTACTTC.

Many counts were recorded for this clonotype. The chain employs TRBV5-1 and TRBJ1-2, with D unclear. In germline, CDR1 is SGHRS, CDR2 YFSETQ. Deletions cut 0 bases from V and 4 bases from J, with 10 bases between. The CDR3 extends over 14 amino acids. The CDR3: CASSLGGQVYGYTF. CDR3 nucleotide sequence: TGCGCCAGCAGCTTGGGGGGTCAGGTCTATGGCTACACCTTC.

V and J are TRBV27 and TRBJ2-3; 12 nucleotides match TRBD1. Germline V gives CDR1 MNHEY, CDR2 SMNVEV (reference sequence). V was clipped by 5 bases and J by 4 bases; unmatched bases: 7. This CDR3 is 16 amino acids long. As DNA, the CDR3 is TGTGCCAGCAGTCCATGGGACAGGGGGCATGCAGATACGCAGTATTTT. This sequence encodes CASSPWDRGHADTQYF.

This chain connects TRBV4-1 to TRBJ2-7, with unresolved D. CDR3 length: 15 amino acids. Trimming took off 1 base at V and 3 bases at J, with 13 bases between the two ends. CDR1 and CDR2 (germline): MGHRA, YSYEKL. This chain's CDR3 is CASSQVHSKSYEQYF. CDR3 DNA sequence: TGCGCCAGCAGCCAAGTTCACAGTAAAAGCTACGAGCAGTACTTC.

This clonotype was counted ten times or more. The chain links TRBV4-3 to TRBJ2-1; 7 bases map to TRBD1. Trimming at V came to 1 base and at J to 4 bases, leaving 4 bases not matched to a gene. This CDR3 is built from 15 residues. CDR1 and CDR2 from the germline V gene are LGHNA and YSLEER. The CDR3 DNA follows: TGCGCCAGCAGCCAAGGACAGGGTTCGTACAATGAGCAGTTCTTC. Protein product: CASSQGQGSYNEQFF.

This chain joins TRBV20-1 and TRBJ2-5; TRBD2 agrees at 10 bases. The J segment lost 2 bases and the V segment lost 6 bases, leaving 6 bases of the junction unmatched. CDR3 size: 14 residues. The germline CDR1 and CDR2 sequences are DFQATT and SNEGSKA (reference sequence). The CDR3 spells CSAIRLAGQETQYF. DNA for the CDR3: TGCAGTGCCATCCGACTAGCGGGTCAAGAGACCCAGTACTTC.

This clonotype turned up a few times. The chain uses TRBV7-9 and TRBJ2-4; unclear D gene. Germline assignment: CDR1 SEHNR and CDR2 FQNEAQ (reference sequence). The CDR3 extends over 12 amino acids. Trimming left V 1 base short and J 4 bases short, with 2 bases between. The chain's CDR3 is CASSLVKNIQYF. The CDR3 DNA sequence: TGTGCCAGCAGCTTAGTTAAAAACATTCAGTACTTC.

The CDR3 region is CASSKAQGVPTDTQYF. Here the CDR3 DNA reads TGTGCCAGCAGTAAGGCACAGGGGGTCCCAACAGATACGCAGTATTTT. V usage is TRBV27 and J usage is TRBJ2-3; 8 nucleotides agree with TRBD1. Germline V lookup: CDR1 MNHEY, CDR2 SMNVEV (reference sequence). CDR3 length equals 16 residues. J gave up 3 bases and V 5 bases, and 10 bases lay outside the gene matches.

In this sample, this clonotype turned up a few times. The chain combines TRBV4-1 with TRBJ2-7, with 9 bases lining up with TRBD2. From germline, CDR1 is MGHRA and CDR2 YSYEKL. CDR3 length equals 16 residues. With V trimmed by 2 bases and J by 4 bases, 9 bases remained unmatched. In DNA, the CDR3 is TGCGCCAGCAGCCAACACCTTAGCGGGAGACAGTACGAGCAGTACTTC. Its translation is CASSQHLSGRQYEQYF.

The rearrangement joins TRBV12-3 or TRBV12-4 to TRBJ2-3, with TRBD2 matching over 12 bases. V shed 5 bases, J shed 2 bases, and the junction held 8 bases outside the gene matches. This CDR3 has 17 residues. CDR3 nucleotides: TGTGCCAGCAGTCCAAGACTAGCGGGGGCCTTCACAGATACGCAGTATTTT. This sequence encodes CASSPRLAGAFTDTQYF.

This clonotype was picked up a small number of times. The chain recombines TRBV5-1 with TRBJ2-7, with D possibly being TRBD1 or TRBD2 (5 bases each). This CDR3 contains 16 residues. In germline, CDR1 is SGHRS, CDR2 YFSETQ. V was clipped by 4 bases and J by 0 bases, with 17 bases between them. In nucleotides, the CDR3 is TGCGCCAGCAGCCACTCATTTGGGGGAGCCTCCTACGAGCAGTACTTC. As protein: CASSHSFGGASYEQYF.

This clonotype was found a few times. The chain employs TRBV9 and TRBJ2-1; D remains ambiguous. V was trimmed by 3 bases and J by 4 bases, leaving 11 bases between them. Germline V gene sequence: CDR1 SGDLS, CDR2 YYNGEE. The CDR3 has 14 amino acids. In nucleotides, the CDR3 is TGTGCCAGCAGCGAGGGTCCGACTTACAATGAGCAGTTCTTC. This gives the protein CASSEGPTYNEQFF.

This clonotype was seen at least ten times. The genes are TRBV7-9 and TRBJ2-1; 7 nucleotides agree with TRBD2. This CDR3 contains 15 residues. CDR1 SEHNR and CDR2 FQNEAQ come from the germline V gene (reference sequence). V lost 6 bases to trimming and J lost 2 bases; unmatched junction nucleotides: 7. The CDR3 sequence is CASRETSAAYNEQFF. CDR3 nucleotide sequence: TGTGCCAGCAGGGAAACTAGCGCCGCCTACAATGAGCAGTTCTTC.

The chain carries TRBV7-8 and TRBJ2-1, with D possibly being TRBD1 (5 bases). V lost 5 bases, J lost 13 bases, and 15 bases lay in between. The CDR3 totals 12 residues. Germline CDR1 and CDR2: SGHVS and FQNEAQ. The DNA of the CDR3 is TGTGCCAGCAGCCGACCGGTAGGGGAACAGTTCTTC. Its protein product is CASSRPVGEQFF.

The chain combines TRBV24-1 with TRBJ2-2, with D possibly being TRBD1 (6 bases). The CDR3 length is 17 residues. V was shortened by 0 bases and J by 1 base, with 11 bases between the two germline ends. CDR1 and CDR2 from the germline V gene are KGHDR and SFDVKD. The CDR3: CATSDLGGRVNTGELFF. CDR3 nucleotide sequence: TGTGCCACCAGTGATTTGGGGGGCAGGGTGAACACCGGGGAGCTGTTTTTT.

The chain couples TRBV12-3 or TRBV12-4 to TRBJ2-7, with D uncertain. V was pared by 3 bases and J by 5 bases, with 5 bases between. The CDR3 is 11 residues long. This CDR3 is CASSFSNEQYF. The CDR3 bases are TGTGCCAGCAGTTTTTCGAACGAGCAGTACTTC.

This clonotype appeared a few times. This chain joins TRBV15 and TRBJ2-1; TRBD2 is a possible D gene (6 bases). This CDR3 has 16 residues. Germline V gene sequence: CDR1 LNHNV, CDR2 YYDKDF (reference sequence). V lost 0 bases, J lost 3 bases, and 12 bases lay in between. CDR3 nucleotides: TGTGCCACCAGCAGAGATAGGGTCGGGAGCTACAATGAGCAGTTCTTC. Residues: CATSRDRVGSYNEQFF.

The CDR3 here is CASSFRLAGSTDTQYF. The CDR3 DNA is TGTGCCAGCAGCTTCAGGCTAGCGGGGAGCACAGATACGCAGTATTTT. The V and J genes are TRBV11-2 and TRBJ2-3; 9 bases agree with TRBD2. Trimming removed 3 bases from V and 0 bases from J; junction bases left unmatched: 4. CDR3 length: 16 residues. Germline V gene sequence: CDR1 SGHAT, CDR2 FQNNGV.

This chain joins TRBV6-1 and TRBJ1-4, with D uncertain. This CDR3 has 12 residues. Trimming cost V 8 bases and J 8 bases, with 12 bases left between them. Germline V lookup: CDR1 MNHNS, CDR2 SASEGT. The CDR3 here is CASVSGWEKLFF. The CDR3, as DNA: TGTGCCAGCGTCTCCGGATGGGAAAAACTGTTTTTT.

There are a few counts of this clonotype. The chain has TRBV28 and TRBJ2-7, with 8 bases aligning to TRBD1. The germline gives CDR1 MDHEN, CDR2 SYDVKM. The CDR3 runs to 15 residues. The J segment lost 4 bases and the V segment lost 3 bases, leaving 8 bases of the junction unmatched. This chain's CDR3 is CASSFRRQGRYEQYF. CDR3 bases: TGTGCCAGCAGTTTCCGTCGACAGGGGAGGTACGAGCAGTACTTC.

The V call is TRBV4-2, the J call TRBJ2-1; 7 bases align to TRBD1. Germline CDR1 and CDR2: LGHNA and YNFKEQ. J lost 2 bases, V lost 5 bases, and 9 bases had no gene match. The CDR3 extends over 16 amino acids. DNA for the CDR3: TGTGCCAGCAGCAGACAACCCAGGGGGACCTACAATGAGCAGTTCTTC. Translating gives CASSRQPRGTYNEQFF.

This clonotype was seen more than once but under ten times. The CDR3 DNA follows: TGTGCCATCAGTCCCGGGGGCCAAGAGACCCAGTACTTC. This codes for CAISPGGQETQYF. The genes are TRBV10-3 and TRBJ2-5; maybe TRBD2 (6 bases). Between the trimmed V and J ends, which lost 5 bases and 1 base, there was a span of 8 bases. This CDR3 is built from 13 residues. Germline assignment: CDR1 ENHRY and CDR2 SYGVKD.

This clonotype occurred a few times. J is TRBJ2-2 and V is TRBV10-3; D tentatively reads TRBD1 or TRBD2 (6 bases each). Germline V gene lookup returns CDR1 ENHRY and CDR2 SYGVKD. There are 15 residues in the CDR3. V gave up 6 bases and J gave up 7 bases, with 18 bases separating them. CDR3 sequence reads: CAIRHGGERGGELFF. The CDR3 nucleotides read TGTGCCATCAGGCACGGGGGCGAGAGAGGCGGGGAGCTGTTTTTT.

The V and J genes are TRBV29-1 and TRBJ2-2; D ambiguous. In germline, CDR1 is SQVTM, CDR2 ANQGSEA. V was trimmed by 5 bases and J by 4 bases, leaving 5 bases between them. The CDR3 runs to 11 residues. The CDR3 here is CSVKSTGELFF. DNA of the CDR3: TGCAGCGTTAAGAGCACCGGGGAGCTGTTTTTT.

Only a few counts were recorded for this clonotype. This chain joins TRBV7-9 and TRBJ2-1; D is unresolved. In germline, CDR1 is SEHNR, CDR2 FQNEAQ (reference sequence). The CDR3 has 13 amino acids. V was clipped by 1 base and J by 9 bases, with 10 bases between them. The CDR3 region is CASSLDLVSEQFF. The CDR3 DNA sequence: TGTGCCAGCAGCTTAGATCTAGTCAGTGAGCAGTTCTTC. The whole variable domain, filled in from reference TRBV7-9 and TRBJ2-1, reads DTGVSQNPRHKITKRGQNVTFRCDPISEHNRLYWYRQTLGQGPEFLTYFQNEAQLEKSRLLSDRFSAERPKGSFSTLEIQRTEQGDSAMYLCASSLDLVSEQFFGPGTRLTVL.